This is a list of T cell receptor beta chains from one sample in a study of cytomegalovirus exposure and HLA in healthy donors. Assay used: immunoSEQ multiplex PCR; TCRdb lists only in-frame clones, some missing. The sample gives 150,000 to 200,000 clones, 65% to 80% of which show up once; approximately 1.1% is in the top ten. The material sequenced was PBMCs. The receptors here all came from a woman between 40 and 50 years old in good health and CMV-seronegative. The CDR3 runs from the conserved cysteine through the conserved F or W. Each record gives: CDR3 protein, CDR3 DNA, V gene, D gene, clone size, J gene. D genes are given only for firm matches. Where a row states a size, it is once, few, many or the class of an expanded clone; other rows omit it.

CDR3aa: CASSQVGRGNEQYF
CDR3nt: TGCGCCAGCAGCCAAGTGGGCAGGGGGAACGAGCAGTACTTC
v_gene: TRBV4-1
d_gene: TRBD1
abundance: .
j_gene: TRBJ2-7

CDR3aa: CATAPGLPISEQFF
CDR3nt: TGTGCCACCGCTCCAGGACTCCCCATAAGTGAGCAGTTCTTC
v_gene: TRBV25-1
d_gene: .
abundance: once
j_gene: TRBJ2-1

CDR3aa: CASSRASGRGGDTQYF
CDR3nt: TGTGCCAGTAGTAGAGCTAGCGGGAGGGGTGGGGATACGCAGTATTTT
v_gene: TRBV19
d_gene: TRBD2
abundance: .
j_gene: TRBJ2-3

CDR3aa: CASSPGEGNTGELFF
CDR3nt: TGTGCCAGCAGCCCCGGGGAGGGAAACACCGGGGAGCTGTTTTTT
v_gene: TRBV9
d_gene: TRBD2
abundance: .
j_gene: TRBJ2-2

CDR3aa: CASSPERDTEAFF
CDR3nt: TGTGCCAGCAGCCCCGAGAGGGACACTGAAGCTTTCTTT
v_gene: TRBV7-9
d_gene: .
abundance: .
j_gene: TRBJ1-1

CDR3aa: CASRIHTSGETQYF
CDR3nt: TGTGCCAGCAGGATCCATACGAGCGGAGAGACCCAGTACTTC
v_gene: TRBV6-5
d_gene: .
abundance: .
j_gene: TRBJ2-5

CDR3aa: CASSQEYRPAGVYNEQFF
CDR3nt: TGCGCCAGCAGCCAAGAATACCGTCCAGCGGGAGTCTACAATGAGCAGTTCTTC
v_gene: TRBV4-3
d_gene: TRBD2
abundance: .
j_gene: TRBJ2-1

CDR3aa: CSSRGGIWDEQFF
CDR3nt: TGCAGCTCGCGGGGGGGAATCTGGGATGAGCAGTTCTTC
v_gene: TRBV29-1
d_gene: TRBD2
abundance: .
j_gene: TRBJ2-1

CDR3aa: CASSSKADRYGYTF
CDR3nt: TGTGCCAGCAGCTCCAAAGCGGATCGCTATGGCTACACCTTC
v_gene: TRBV27
d_gene: .
abundance: .
j_gene: TRBJ1-2

CDR3aa: CASRLDRGLVGELFF
CDR3nt: TGTGCCAGCAGACTTGACAGGGGGCTTGTCGGGGAGCTGTTTTTT
v_gene: TRBV5-4
d_gene: TRBD1
abundance: .
j_gene: TRBJ2-2

CDR3aa: CASRQTGEKLFF
CDR3nt: TGCGCCAGCAGACAGACAGGTGAAAAACTGTTTTTT
v_gene: TRBV5-1
d_gene: .
abundance: .
j_gene: TRBJ1-4

CDR3aa: CAISINLSSEAFF
CDR3nt: TGTGCCATCAGTATAAATCTAAGTTCTGAAGCTTTCTTT
v_gene: TRBV10-3
d_gene: .
abundance: .
j_gene: TRBJ1-1

CDR3aa: CASSEDKGAEAFF
CDR3nt: TGTGCCAGCAGTGAGGATAAGGGGGCTGAAGCTTTCTTT
v_gene: TRBV2
d_gene: .
abundance: .
j_gene: TRBJ1-1

CDR3aa: CASSLGQDSEAFF
CDR3nt: TGTGCCAGCAGCTTAGGCCAAGACTCTGAAGCTTTCTTT
v_gene: TRBV7-2
d_gene: .
abundance: .
j_gene: TRBJ1-1

CDR3aa: CASSHSNAGPAFF
CDR3nt: TGTGCCAGTTCACACTCTAATGCAGGTCCCGCTTTCTTT
v_gene: TRBV11-3
d_gene: .
abundance: .
j_gene: TRBJ1-1

CDR3aa: CASSPRGDSTEAFF
CDR3nt: TGTGCCAGCTCACCACGGGGGGACAGCACTGAAGCTTTCTTT
v_gene: TRBV18
d_gene: TRBD1
abundance: .
j_gene: TRBJ1-1

CDR3aa: CASSALGSGRANEQYF
CDR3nt: TGTGCCAGCAGCGCCCTGGGTAGCGGGAGGGCCAACGAGCAGTACTTC
v_gene: TRBV11-3
d_gene: TRBD2
abundance: .
j_gene: TRBJ2-7

CDR3aa: CASSEREGLYEQYF
CDR3nt: TGTGCCAGCAGTGAAAGGGAGGGGCTCTACGAGCAGTACTTC
v_gene: TRBV6-1
d_gene: TRBD2
abundance: .
j_gene: TRBJ2-7

CDR3aa: CASSHQLAGGGNNEQFF
CDR3nt: TGTGCCAGCAGCCACCAACTAGCGGGAGGTGGGAACAATGAGCAGTTCTTC
v_gene: TRBV7-3
d_gene: TRBD2
abundance: .
j_gene: TRBJ2-1

CDR3aa: CAWTRNLGSRDEQFF
CDR3nt: TGTGCCTGGACCCGGAATCTCGGGAGTCGTGATGAGCAGTTCTTC
v_gene: TRBV30
d_gene: .
abundance: .
j_gene: TRBJ2-1